These 25 T cell receptor beta chains were sequenced from one sample in a study of blood T cell repertoires in COVID-19. Generated by immunoSEQ multiplex PCR, the TCRdb table keeps only in-frame clones and is missing some. The sample contains about 120,000 clones, about 80% of which appear only once. Sequencing was performed on peripheral blood. These receptors all come from a man aged 65 to 79 with active or convalescent COVID-19.

CDR3 region: CASSFRGLNTEAFF. The CDR3 DNA is TGTGCCAGCAGTTTCAGGGGATTGAACACTGAAGCTTTCTTT. The J gene is TRBJ1-1, the V gene TRBV6-5; weak D call: TRBD1 (6 bases). The CDR3 is 14 residues long. CDR1 MNHEY and CDR2 SVGAGI come from the germline V gene. Trimming shortened V by 4 bases and J by 0 bases, and 9 bases separated the two germline ends.

The chain uses TRBV7-2 and TRBJ2-1, with 9 nucleotides matching TRBD2. From germline, CDR1 is SGHTA and CDR2 FQGNSA. CDR3 length: 15 amino acids. V lost 7 bases and J lost 0; bases outside the gene matches: 4. In DNA, the CDR3 is TGTGCCAGCACCCTTAGCGGGAGCTCCTACAATGAGCAGTTCTTC. Amino acids: CASTLSGSSYNEQFF.

The genes are TRBV11-3 and TRBJ1-1, with TRBD1 as a possible D gene (6 bases). Per the germline V gene, CDR1 is SGHNT and CDR2 is YENEEA. V dropped 3 bases and J dropped 0 bases, with 17 bases sitting between them. This CDR3 contains 17 residues. DNA for the CDR3: TGTGCCAGCAGCTTCCTGGCCAGGGGACGGATGAACACTGAAGCTTTCTTT. This translates into CASSFLARGRMNTEAFF.

This clone was recorded at least ten times. The chain recombines TRBV6-1 with TRBJ2-2; D might be TRBD2 (5 bases). Germline CDR1 reads MNHNS; CDR2 reads SASEGT. The CDR3 loop spans 15 amino acids. Trimming shortened V by 0 bases and J by 7 bases, and 12 bases separated the two germline ends. The CDR3 loop reads CASSEALLRGGELFF. DNA for the CDR3: TGTGCCAGCAGTGAAGCGCTATTACGGGGCGGGGAGCTGTTTTTT.

J is TRBJ1-2 and V is TRBV5-1; 10 bases agree with TRBD1. Germline V gene lookup returns CDR1 SGHRS and CDR2 YFSETQ. J lost 4 bases, V lost 5 bases, and 5 bases had no gene match. There are 14 residues in the CDR3. CDR3: CASRLTGGPYGYTF. As DNA, the CDR3 is TGCGCCAGCAGGTTGACAGGGGGCCCCTATGGCTACACCTTC. Supplemented by reference TRBV5-1 and TRBJ1-2, the full variable domain reads KAGVTQTPRYLIKTRGQQVTLSCSPISGHRSVSWYQQTPGQGLQFLFEYFSETQRNKGNFPGRFSGRQFSNSRSEMNVSTLELGDSALYLCASRLTGGPYGYTFGSGTRLTVV.

This clone was recorded at least ten times. V usage is TRBV3-1 (or the pseudogene TRBV3-2) and J usage is TRBJ2-2, with no clear D. Trimming left V 0 bases short and J 3 bases short, with 8 bases between. The germline V gene encodes CDR1 LGHDT and CDR2 YNNKEL (reference sequence). There are 15 residues in the CDR3. Here the CDR3 reads CASSQDPVDTGELFF. CDR3 in DNA: TGTGCCAGCAGCCAAGATCCGGTGGACACCGGGGAGCTGTTTTTT.

The V gene is TRBV24-1, the J gene TRBJ1-5; 9 nucleotides match TRBD1. The CDR3 length is 16 residues. Unmatched junction bases numbered 9, after V lost 3 bases and J lost 7 bases. In germline, CDR1 is KGHDR, CDR2 SFDVKD. CDR3 nucleotide sequence: TGTGCCACCAGTGATGGGGGCCGGGACAGGGCACAGCCCCAGCATTTT. Translation gives CATSDGGRDRAQPQHF.

This clone was counted a single time. The chain has TRBV7-2 and TRBJ2-3, with D possibly being TRBD1 (5 bases). The germline V gene encodes CDR1 SGHTA and CDR2 FQGNSA. V shed 5 bases and J shed 1 base, with 13 bases lying between them. CDR3 length equals 15 residues. The CDR3 nucleotides are TGTGCCAGCAGCACCAACCTAGGGGGCACAGATACGCAGTATTTT. This encodes CASSTNLGGTDTQYF. Drawing the rest from reference TRBV7-2 and TRBJ2-3, the complete variable domain is GAGVSQSPSNKVTEKGKDVELRCDPISGHTALYWYRQSLGQGLEFLIYFQGNSAPDKSGLPSDRFSAERTGGSVSTLTIQRTQQEDSAVYLCASSTNLGGTDTQYFGPGTRLTVL.

This clone was counted between two and nine times. The J gene is TRBJ2-7, the V gene TRBV29-1, with D possibly TRBD1 on 5 matching bases. V gave up 5 bases and J gave up 2 bases, with 16 bases separating them. Germline V lookup: CDR1 SQVTM, CDR2 ANQGSEA. The CDR3 spans 14 residues. CDR3 protein: CSVQETDSTYEQYF. The DNA for the CDR3 is TGCAGCGTTCAGGAGACAGACAGTACCTACGAGCAGTACTTC.

The J gene is TRBJ1-5, the V gene TRBV5-6, with no clear D. Looked up from germline, CDR1 is SGHDT and CDR2 is YYEEEE. Trimming removed 3 bases at V and 6 bases at J, with 19 bases between. CDR3 length equals 16 residues. CDR3 sequence: CASSSRQVHRSQPQHF. The CDR3, as DNA: TGTGCCAGCAGCTCACGACAAGTCCATCGTAGTCAGCCCCAGCATTTT.

The chain recombines TRBV14 with TRBJ1-4, with D possibly being TRBD1 (6 bases). V gave up 3 bases and J gave up 0 bases, with 14 bases separating them. This CDR3 contains 17 residues. Germline CDR1 reads SGHDN; CDR2 reads FVKESK. CDR3 nucleotide sequence: TGTGCCAGCAGCCACCTGCAGGGGCCAACAACTAATGAAAAACTGTTTTTT. Translating it yields CASSHLQGPTTNEKLFF.

The chain recombines TRBV18 with TRBJ1-3; D is uncertain. V lost 3 bases, J lost 1 base, and 10 bases lay in between. Per germline, CDR1 KGHSH and CDR2 LQKENI. This CDR3 region has 15 residues. The CDR3 DNA sequence: TGTGCCAGCTCACCTACCGCGGGGTCTGGAAACACCATATATTTT. Encoded protein: CASSPTAGSGNTIYF.

The gene calls are TRBV24-1 and TRBJ1-3, with a possible D match to TRBD1 (5 bases). In germline, CDR1 is KGHDR, CDR2 SFDVKD. The ends were cut back, 6 bases at V and 0 bases at J, with 8 bases in the middle. The CDR3 covers 14 residues. The CDR3: CATSPGGSGNTIYF. CDR3 coding DNA: TGTGCCACCAGTCCGGGGGGCTCTGGAAACACCATATATTTT.

CDR3 in amino acids: CASSVGGGRFIGGTDTQYF. CDR3 DNA: TGTGCCAGCAGCGTAGGAGGCGGGAGGTTCATTGGGGGCACAGATACGCAGTATTTT. V gene TRBV9 combines with J gene TRBJ2-3; TRBD2 agrees at 8 bases. Looked up from germline, CDR1 is SGDLS and CDR2 is YYNGEE. The CDR3 spans 19 residues. Unmatched junction bases numbered 13, after V lost 0 bases and J lost 1 base.

Concerning this clone: The sample has other DNA sequences that encode this CDR3 too. The J gene is TRBJ1-2, the V gene TRBV6-5; 9 positions agree with TRBD1. CDR1 MNHEY and CDR2 SVGAGI come from the germline V gene. With V trimmed by 6 bases and J by 3 bases, 5 bases remained unmatched. The CDR3 contains 14 residues. The CDR3: CASRRTGDHYGYTF. In DNA form, the CDR3 reads TGTGCCAGCAGGAGGACAGGGGACCACTATGGCTACACCTTC.

The J gene is TRBJ1-2, the V gene TRBV6-2 or TRBV6-3, with 7 bases identical to TRBD1. V lost 3 bases, J lost 5 bases, and 9 bases stayed unmatched. This CDR3 is built from 15 residues. CDR1 is MNHEY, CDR2 SVGEGT, per germline. CDR3 nucleotides: TGTGCCAGCAGTTATCCGGGACAGCTTTCTTATGGCTACACCTTC. Its protein product is CASSYPGQLSYGYTF.

This clone was found once. The V and J genes are TRBV6-2 or TRBV6-3 and TRBJ1-1; D gene uncertain. Trimming removed 5 bases at V and 1 base at J, with 5 bases between. The CDR3 totals 12 residues. Per germline, CDR1 MNHEY and CDR2 SVGEGT. As DNA, the CDR3 is TGTGCCAGCAGTGCGTGGAACACTGAAGCTTTCTTT. Protein sequence: CASSAWNTEAFF.

The chain recombines TRBV4-1 with TRBJ2-7, with 7 bases matching TRBD2. The CDR3 consists of 16 residues. Germline CDR1 and CDR2: MGHRA and YSYEKL. With V trimmed by 2 bases and J by 0 bases, 7 bases remained unmatched. CDR3 residues: CASSQSWGGSSYEQYF. CDR3 sequence (DNA): TGCGCCAGCAGCCAAAGTTGGGGGGGGAGCTCCTACGAGCAGTACTTC.

The J gene is TRBJ2-5, the V gene TRBV5-1; 11 bases map to TRBD2. In germline, CDR1 is SGHRS, CDR2 YFSETQ. Unmatched junction bases numbered 0, after V lost 0 bases and J lost 2 bases. CDR3 size: 15 residues. CDR3 in amino acids: CASSLGLAGQETQYF. CDR3 bases: TGCGCCAGCAGCTTGGGACTAGCGGGGCAAGAGACCCAGTACTTC.

This CDR3 is CASSQDTIRDRGRTEAFF. CDR3 nucleotides: TGTGCCAGCAGCCAAGACACAATCCGGGACAGGGGGCGAACTGAAGCTTTCTTT. The chain joins TRBV4-2 to TRBJ1-1; 12 bases agree with TRBD1. CDR1 is LGHNA and CDR2 is YNFKEQ in the germline V gene. V trimming: 0 bases; J trimming: 5 bases; junction bases outside the gene matches: 10. The CDR3 runs 18 residues.

This clone has only a few counts. V is TRBV6-5 and J is TRBJ1-2; 8 bases align to TRBD1. Germline values: CDR1 MNHEY, CDR2 SVGAGI. The V and J ends lost 6 bases and 6 bases, in that order; junction bases with no gene match: 9. The CDR3 has 14 residues. The CDR3 DNA reads TGTGCCAGCAGCTCTAGCAGGGGGCGAAATGGCTACACCTTC. Translating it yields CASSSSRGRNGYTF.

J is TRBJ2-1 and V is TRBV4-2; 8 nucleotides line up with TRBD2. CDR3 length: 15 residues. After removal of 0 bases from V and 11 bases from J, the junction contained 9 bases not matched to a gene. Germline V gene sequence: CDR1 LGHNA, CDR2 YNFKEQ. The CDR3 region has the DNA TGTGCCAGCAGCCAAGATCTAGTCAGCGGGAGTAAGCAGTTCTTC. Protein sequence: CASSQDLVSGSKQFF.

This chain uses TRBV7-2 with TRBJ1-4; 7 bases fit TRBD1. Trimming removed 5 bases from V and 5 bases from J; junction bases left unmatched: 8. The CDR3 contains 15 residues. Germline-derived CDR1 and CDR2 are SGHTA and FQGNSA. The CDR3 spells CASSPDRAWNEKLFF. CDR3 nucleotides: TGTGCCAGCAGCCCAGACAGGGCTTGGAATGAAAAACTGTTTTTT.

V usage is TRBV28 and J usage is TRBJ1-2; no clear D gene. V lost 6 bases and J 4 bases, leaving 15 bases between the germline ends. In germline, CDR1 is MDHEN, CDR2 SYDVKM. This CDR3 contains 14 residues. The CDR3 sequence is CASSQPQAFYGYTF. The CDR3 bases are TGTGCCAGCAGCCAACCCCAAGCCTTCTATGGCTACACCTTC.

This chain uses TRBV30 with TRBJ1-2, with 7 bases aligning to TRBD1. The ends lost 5 bases at V and 2 bases at J; junction bases unmatched: 11. The CDR3 consists of 15 residues. Germline values: CDR1 GTSNPN, CDR2 SVGIG (reference sequence). The CDR3 region has the DNA TGTGCCTGGGACACTGTTGGACAGGCGAACTATGGCTACACCTTC. Translated: CAWDTVGQANYGYTF. Combining the CDR3 with reference TRBV30 and TRBJ1-2 gives the whole variable domain SQTIHQWPATLVQPVGSPLSLECTVEGTSNPNLYWYRQAAGRGLQLLFYSVGIGQISSEVPQNLSASRPQDRQFILSSKKLLLSDSGFYLCAWDTVGQANYGYTFGSGTRLTVV.